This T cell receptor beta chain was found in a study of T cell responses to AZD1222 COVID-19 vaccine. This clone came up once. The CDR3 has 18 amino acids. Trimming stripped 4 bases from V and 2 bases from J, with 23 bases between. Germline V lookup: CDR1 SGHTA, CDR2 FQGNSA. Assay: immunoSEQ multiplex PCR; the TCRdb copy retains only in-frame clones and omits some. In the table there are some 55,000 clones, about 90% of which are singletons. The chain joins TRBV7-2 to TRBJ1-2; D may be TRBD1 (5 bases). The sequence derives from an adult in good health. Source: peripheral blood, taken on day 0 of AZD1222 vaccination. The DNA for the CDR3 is TGTGCCAGCAGCTCACGAGGAGGGCCCCAGAGGACAAACTATGGCTACACCTTC. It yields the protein CASSSRGGPQRTNYGYTF.